The 30 T cell receptor beta chains presented below share a single source sample, sequenced in a study of blood T cell repertoires in COVID-19. The data were produced by immunoSEQ multiplex PCR, yet TCRdb's version contains in-frame clones alone and is incomplete. The sample records 56,000 or so clones, around 84% being singletons. Sequencing was done on a sample of peripheral blood. The receptors stem from a man in his fifties with acute or convalescent COVID-19.

The chain joins TRBV7-9 to TRBJ2-7; no firm D call. The CDR3 is 13 amino acids. V lost 5 bases to trimming and J lost 5 bases, with 13 bases between them. Germline V CDR1 and CDR2: SEHNR, FQNEAQ (reference sequence). CDR3: CASSPPHLNEQYF. The CDR3 nucleotides are TGTGCCAGCAGCCCACCCCACCTAAACGAGCAGTACTTC.

The chain joins TRBV30 to TRBJ1-4; D may be TRBD1 (6 bases). The germline V and J ends were trimmed by 0 bases and 5 bases, with 10 bases remaining between them. Germline V CDR1 and CDR2: GTSNPN, SVGIG (reference sequence). This CDR3 has 14 amino acids. The CDR3 DNA is TGTGCCTGGAGTGTGGGGCAGGGGAATGAAAAACTGTTTTTT. As protein: CAWSVGQGNEKLFF.

This chain connects TRBV5-4 to TRBJ2-7; weak D call: TRBD1 (6 bases). From germline, CDR1 is SGHNT and CDR2 YYREEE (reference sequence). The CDR3 has 13 residues. The ends were cut back, 4 bases at V and 2 bases at J, with 10 bases in the middle. CDR3 region: CASSPRTAYEQYF. DNA for the CDR3: TGTGCCAGCAGCCCGCGGACAGCCTACGAGCAGTACTTC.

The table lists this clone with a count of one. The genes are TRBV19 and TRBJ1-1; 12 bases align to TRBD1. The junction had 2 bases not matched to a gene; V was cut back by 3 bases and J by 0 bases. Germline values: CDR1 LNHDA, CDR2 SQIVND (reference sequence). This CDR3 has 16 residues. CDR3 coding DNA: TGTGCCAGTAGTATGGGACAGGGGGCTATGAACACTGAAGCTTTCTTT. Translation gives CASSMGQGAMNTEAFF.

The V gene is TRBV7-8, the J gene TRBJ2-2, with TRBD2 as a possible D gene (6 bases). The CDR3 is 15 amino acids. Trimming took 1 base from V and 5 from J, leaving 11 bases between them. Germline CDR1 and CDR2: SGHVS and FQNEAQ. This chain's CDR3 is CASSLGRVGTGELFF. DNA of the CDR3: TGTGCCAGCAGCTTAGGGAGGGTCGGGACCGGGGAGCTGTTTTTT.

The chain has TRBV24-1 and TRBJ1-5; tentative D call: TRBD1 (6 bases). The CDR3 is 14 residues long. Germline CDR1 reads KGHDR; CDR2 reads SFDVKD. Trimming took 9 bases from V and 0 from J, leaving 11 bases between them. The CDR3 reads CATAGVYSNQPQHF. The CDR3 region has the DNA TGTGCCACCGCAGGGGTCTATAGCAATCAGCCCCAGCATTTT.

This rearrangement joins TRBV7-9 to TRBJ2-2; D unclear. From germline, CDR1 is SEHNR and CDR2 FQNEAQ (reference sequence). The germline V and J ends were trimmed by 3 bases and 5 bases, with 13 bases remaining between them. This CDR3 has 15 residues. CDR3 region: CASSFAGPPTGELFF. Here the CDR3 DNA reads TGTGCCAGCAGCTTTGCTGGGCCCCCAACCGGGGAGCTGTTTTTT.

Only one count was recorded for this clone. The gene calls are TRBV30 and TRBJ1-5; TRBD1 matches at 8 bases. The CDR3 has 14 residues. V lost 5 bases, J lost 0 bases, and 3 bases stayed unmatched. Per the germline V gene, CDR1 is GTSNPN and CDR2 is SVGIG (reference sequence). Here the CDR3 DNA reads TGTGCCTGGGACAGGGGATATAGCAATCAGCCCCAGCATTTT. Its protein is CAWDRGYSNQPQHF.

The V call is TRBV19, the J call TRBJ2-2; TRBD2 aligns across 8 bases. Germline V gene sequence: CDR1 LNHDA, CDR2 SQIVND (reference sequence). This CDR3 comprises 16 residues. J gave up 6 bases and V 6 bases, and 12 bases lay outside the gene matches. The CDR3: CASRIKAGEGAGELFF. Here the CDR3 DNA reads TGTGCCAGTAGGATCAAAGCGGGGGAGGGGGCCGGGGAGCTGTTTTTT.

V is TRBV3-1 (or the pseudogene TRBV3-2) and J is TRBJ2-3; maybe TRBD2 (6 bases). Per the germline V gene, CDR1 is LGHDT and CDR2 is YNNKEL (reference sequence). The CDR3 totals 14 residues. V was pared by 3 bases and J by 3 bases, with 10 bases between. Here the CDR3 reads CASSHFRGTDTQYF. As DNA, the CDR3 is TGTGCCAGCAGCCACTTCCGGGGGACAGATACGCAGTATTTT.

This chain links TRBV7-3 with TRBJ2-3; D may be TRBD2 (7 bases). The V end lost 3 bases, the J end lost 6 bases, and 13 bases lay between the germline ends. This CDR3 is 14 amino acids long. The germline V gene encodes CDR1 SGHTA and CDR2 FQGTGA. The CDR3 sequence is CASSLAGAGDTQYF. CDR3 DNA sequence: TGTGCCAGCAGCTTGGCGGGGGCTGGGGATACGCAGTATTTT.

V and J are TRBV7-3 and TRBJ2-1; 9 bases fit TRBD2. Per the germline V gene, CDR1 is SGHTA and CDR2 is FQGTGA. The CDR3 has 16 amino acids. J was trimmed by 7 bases and V by 2 bases; bases with no gene match: 9. In DNA form, the CDR3 reads TGTGCCAGCAGCTTAGGCGGCGGGAGGGTGGGAAATGAGCAGTTCTTC. Translation gives CASSLGGGRVGNEQFF.

In this sample, this clone turned up a few times. The chain combines TRBV2 with TRBJ1-3; TRBD1 might be the D (5 bases). CDR1 is SNHLY, CDR2 FYNNEI, per germline. CDR3 length: 14 residues. Trimming took off 4 bases at V and 2 bases at J, with 9 bases between the two ends. The CDR3 sequence is CASSAQAPGNTIYF. In nucleotides, the CDR3 is TGTGCCAGCAGTGCACAGGCTCCTGGAAACACCATATATTTT. The whole variable domain, filled in from reference TRBV2 and TRBJ1-3, reads EPEVTQTPSHQVTQMGQEVILRCVPISNHLYFYWYRQILGQKVEFLVSFYNNEISEKSEIFDDQFSVERPDGSNFTLKIRSTKLEDSAMYFCASSAQAPGNTIYFGEGSWLTVV.

The DNA of the CDR3 is TGTGCCAGCAGCTCCGGACTGTCAAACATTCAGTACTTC. Amino acid sequence: CASSSGLSNIQYF. This chain joins TRBV5-4 and TRBJ2-4; D perhaps matches TRBD2 (5 bases). Deletions cut 3 bases from V and 6 bases from J, with 10 bases between. Per germline, CDR1 SGHNT and CDR2 YYREEE (reference sequence). This CDR3 contains 13 residues.

This CDR3 reads CASRDRPYSNQPQHF. The DNA of the CDR3 is TGTGCCAGCCGGGACAGGCCTTATAGCAATCAGCCCCAGCATTTT. This sequence joins TRBV6-5 and TRBJ1-5; 8 bases map to TRBD1. The length of the CDR3 is 15 residues. V shed 8 bases and J 0 bases; nucleotides not matched to a gene: 6. The germline gives CDR1 MNHEY, CDR2 SVGAGI.

V gene TRBV29-1 combines with J gene TRBJ2-7; 9 nucleotides align to TRBD1. Trimming at V came to 6 bases and at J to 1 base, leaving 7 bases not matched to a gene. This CDR3 region has 14 residues. Germline V CDR1 and CDR2: SQVTM, ANQGSEA. CDR3 sequence: CSVQPGQGSYEQYF. The CDR3 DNA follows: TGCAGCGTCCAACCGGGACAGGGTTCCTACGAGCAGTACTTC.

This sequence joins TRBV6-6 and TRBJ1-2; 9 bases agree with TRBD1. The J segment lost 5 bases and the V segment lost 4 bases, leaving 2 bases of the junction unmatched. The germline gives CDR1 MNHNY, CDR2 SVGAGI (reference sequence). The CDR3 totals 13 residues. CDR3 sequence reads: CASSLQGAYGYTF. CDR3 bases: TGTGCCAGCAGTTTACAGGGGGCGTATGGCTACACCTTC.

This chain connects TRBV5-6 to TRBJ1-1; 9 bases agree with TRBD1. V lost 4 bases to trimming and J lost 10 bases; unmatched junction nucleotides: 8. This CDR3 spans 13 amino acids. Germline lookup yields CDR1 SGHDT and CDR2 YYEEEE. CDR3 sequence: CASSLGTGPPAFF. Here the CDR3 DNA reads TGTGCCAGCAGCCTTGGGACAGGGCCCCCAGCTTTCTTT.

This chain connects TRBV6-1 to TRBJ2-7, with 10 positions matching TRBD2. The CDR3 runs 18 residues. Germline assignment: CDR1 MNHNS and CDR2 SASEGT. Trimming at V came to 2 bases and at J to 0 bases, leaving 10 bases not matched to a gene. The CDR3 protein is CASSEWSSGSPNSYEQYF. The CDR3 DNA reads as TGTGCCAGCAGTGAATGGTCTAGCGGGAGTCCCAACTCCTACGAGCAGTACTTC.

The chain employs TRBV28 and TRBJ1-3; unclear D gene. The germline gives CDR1 MDHEN, CDR2 SYDVKM. V was pared by 2 bases and J by 4 bases, with 9 bases between. The CDR3 is 14 residues long. CDR3 in DNA: TGTGCCAGCAGTTTAGGCAGCGAGGGAAACACCATATATTTT. Translation gives CASSLGSEGNTIYF.

This clone was detected only a few times. V gene TRBV9 combines with J gene TRBJ2-3, with 13 bases matching TRBD2. The CDR3 has 16 residues. Germline V gene data show CDR1 as SGDLS and CDR2 as YYNGEE. Germline trimming cut 4 bases from V and 2 bases from J; bases unmatched to any gene: 4. Here the CDR3 reads CASSFGLAGVTDTQYF. CDR3 coding DNA: TGTGCCAGCAGCTTCGGACTAGCGGGAGTCACAGATACGCAGTATTTT.

This chain joins TRBV5-4 and TRBJ2-2; TRBD1 agrees at 9 bases. Unmatched junction bases numbered 5, after V lost 0 bases and J lost 5 bases. CDR3 length: 16 residues. Germline V gene data show CDR1 as SGHNT and CDR2 as YYREEE (reference sequence). The CDR3 region is CASSLARDRVTGELFF. CDR3 in DNA: TGTGCCAGCAGCTTGGCCCGGGACAGGGTGACCGGGGAGCTGTTTTTT.

This chain uses TRBV14 with TRBJ1-5, with a tentative D call TRBD1 (6 bases). This CDR3 region has 14 residues. Looked up from germline, CDR1 is SGHDN and CDR2 is FVKESK. V was shortened by 1 base and J by 3 bases, with 7 bases between the two germline ends. The CDR3 loop is CASSQGGLNQPQHF. DNA of the CDR3: TGTGCCAGCAGCCAAGGGGGGCTCAATCAGCCCCAGCATTTT.

The chain couples TRBV7-2 to TRBJ2-2; 7 positions agree with TRBD2. J gave up 4 bases and V 2 bases, and 7 bases lay outside the gene matches. There are 16 residues in the CDR3. Germline V lookup: CDR1 SGHTA, CDR2 FQGNSA. This chain's CDR3 is CASSLRPGGGTGELFF. For the CDR3, the DNA is TGTGCCAGCAGCTTACGGCCTGGGGGGGGCACCGGGGAGCTGTTTTTT. Full variable domain (rest looked up from reference TRBV7-2 and TRBJ2-2): GAGVSQSPSNKVTEKGKDVELRCDPISGHTALYWYRQSLGQGLEFLIYFQGNSAPDKSGLPSDRFSAERTGGSVSTLTIQRTQQEDSAVYLCASSLRPGGGTGELFFGEGSRLTVL.

This chain connects TRBV5-8 to TRBJ1-4; 7 nucleotides align to TRBD1. CDR3 length: 16 amino acids. From germline, CDR1 is SGHTS and CDR2 YDEGEE. With V trimmed by 4 bases and J by 8 bases, 14 bases remained unmatched. CDR3 coding DNA: TGTGCCAGCAGCACTGGGACAGTCCTTTTGACGGAAAAACTGTTTTTT. Encoded protein: CASSTGTVLLTEKLFF.

The rearrangement links TRBV7-9 to TRBJ2-7, with 8 positions matching TRBD1. Unmatched junction bases numbered 2, after V lost 1 base and J lost 0 bases. The CDR3 is 15 residues long. CDR1 and CDR2 from the germline V gene are SEHNR and FQNEAQ (reference sequence). CDR3 coding DNA: TGTGCCAGCAGCTTAGGGGACAGGAGCTCCTACGAGCAGTACTTC. This sequence encodes CASSLGDRSSYEQYF.

This clone was detected a few times. Other DNA sequences from this sample encode an identical CDR3 as well. The chain recombines TRBV25-1 with TRBJ1-2, with TRBD1 as a possible D gene (6 bases). Trimming shortened V by 3 bases and J by 2 bases, and 13 bases separated the two germline ends. Germline CDR1 reads MGHDK; CDR2 reads SYGVNS. The CDR3 loop spans 15 amino acids. The CDR3 reads CASSESGGANYGYTF. CDR3 nucleotide sequence: TGTGCCAGCAGTGAGAGCGGGGGGGCGAACTATGGCTACACCTTC.

The rearrangement links TRBV11-2 to TRBJ2-7, with a tentative D call TRBD1 (6 bases). CDR3 length: 17 residues. Germline V gene sequence: CDR1 SGHAT, CDR2 FQNNGV. Trimming cost V 5 bases and J 1 base, with 21 bases left between them. The CDR3 is CASSPPRRRDTSYEQYF. In DNA, the CDR3 is TGTGCCAGCAGCCCCCCAAGGAGACGGGACACTTCCTACGAGCAGTACTTC.

A single count supports this clone. V is TRBV4-1 and J is TRBJ1-6; 8 nucleotides align to TRBD1. This CDR3 region has 18 residues. Germline-derived CDR1 and CDR2 are MGHRA and YSYEKL. The V gene end was trimmed by 2 bases and the J gene end by 6 bases; junction bases not matched to a gene: 12. The CDR3, as DNA: TGCGCCAGCAGCCAATCTCCGGGACAGGTGAAAGGTAATTCACCCCTCCACTTT. Translated, it gives CASSQSPGQVKGNSPLHF.

The chain links TRBV7-8 to TRBJ1-2; D may be TRBD1 (5 bases). Germline-derived CDR1 and CDR2 are SGHVS and FQNEAQ. The CDR3 is 15 residues long. Trimming cost V 5 bases and J 5 bases, with 18 bases left between them. The CDR3 sequence: CASSQGEGSVYGYTF. DNA of the CDR3: TGTGCCAGCAGCCAGGGAGAGGGAAGTGTATATGGCTACACCTTC.